This passage covers 10 T cell receptor beta chains from one sample sequenced in a study of beta chain features in type 1 diabetes. Study-wide results and limits: All four CD4+ subsets from Type 1 diabetes patients carried moderately but significantly shorter TCRB CDR3s.

The antigens of these receptors remain unknown. Isolated RNA was reverse transcribed in full, so expressed TCRB transcripts were sequenced. Data came from immunoSEQ multiplex PCR; TCRdb stores just in-frame clones and leaves some out. The table records about 650,000 clones, over 10% of them present only once. The sample consisted of naive CD4+ T cells from blood. Receptor source: a man aged 25-45 years with type 1 diabetes.

This clone came up a few times. This chain connects TRBV9 to TRBJ2-3, with D possibly being TRBD1 (5 bases). Trimming cost V 0 bases and J 2 bases, with 13 bases left between them. There are 16 residues in the CDR3. The germline V gene encodes CDR1 SGDLS and CDR2 YYNGEE. The CDR3 sequence is CASSVAGAGNTDTQYF. The CDR3 coding sequence is TGTGCCAGCAGCGTAGCTGGGGCAGGGAACACAGATACGCAGTATTTT.

This clone appeared a few times. The gene calls are TRBV6-5 and TRBJ2-7; tentatively, D is TRBD1 (5 bases). V was cut by 4 bases and J by 5 bases, with 15 bases left in between. The CDR3 has 14 amino acids. Germline V CDR1 and CDR2: MNHEY, SVGAGI. The CDR3 protein is CASSSGRVEDEQYF. The CDR3 region has the DNA TGTGCCAGCAGTTCAGGCAGGGTGGAAGACGAGCAGTACTTC.

This clone appeared a few times. The chain links TRBV28 to TRBJ1-6; D is unclear. Germline CDR1 and CDR2: MDHEN and SYDVKM. Between the trimmed V and J ends, which lost 8 bases and 9 bases, there was a span of 11 bases. The CDR3 contains 12 residues. The CDR3 DNA sequence: TGTGCCAGCTCAACCGACGCTTCACCCCTCCACTTT. Residues: CASSTDASPLHF.

The chain employs TRBV11-2 and TRBJ2-5; the D gene is possibly TRBD2 (6 bases). The CDR3 contains 13 residues. Trimming cost V 8 bases and J 1 base, with 11 bases left between them. Germline-derived CDR1 and CDR2 are SGHAT and FQNNGV. The CDR3 bases are TGTGCCAGCGGGGACTCTATCCAAGAGACCCAGTACTTC. It encodes CASGDSIQETQYF.

This clone showed up just a few times. J is TRBJ2-3 and V is TRBV7-9; 7 positions match TRBD2. Germline CDR1 and CDR2: SEHNR and FQNEAQ (reference sequence). The CDR3 length is 16 residues. V shed 2 bases and J 2 bases; nucleotides not matched to a gene: 7. CDR3 sequence (DNA): TGTGCCAGCAGCTTATCACTAGCGTCTTCCACAGATACGCAGTATTTT. This codes for CASSLSLASSTDTQYF.

This clone turned up a few times. The genes are TRBV2 and TRBJ2-3; maybe TRBD1 (5 bases). The CDR3 consists of 13 residues. The ends were cut back, 10 bases at V and 0 bases at J, with 11 bases in the middle. The germline V gene has CDR1 SNHLY and CDR2 FYNNEI. The CDR3 sequence is CAIDSPSTDTQYF. In DNA form, the CDR3 reads TGTGCCATCGACAGCCCTAGCACAGATACGCAGTATTTT.

This clone appeared a few times. In DNA form, the CDR3 reads TGCAGCGTTCCCCCTGGGGGCAATAACTATGGCTACACCTTC. Encoded protein: CSVPPGGNNYGYTF. The rearrangement uses TRBV29-1 and TRBJ1-2; tentatively, D is TRBD1 (6 bases). Per germline, CDR1 SQVTM and CDR2 ANQGSEA. V was clipped by 5 bases and J by 1 base, with 14 bases between them. The CDR3 is 14 amino acids.

This clone was counted only a few times. This chain uses TRBV5-5 with TRBJ1-6, with 7 bases aligning to TRBD1. The germline CDR1 and CDR2 sequences are SGHKS and YYEKEE (reference sequence). The CDR3 covers 18 residues. V dropped 4 bases and J dropped 11; count of bases not matched to a gene: 21. This chain's CDR3 is CASSLVLPGRGTEAPLHF. DNA of the CDR3: TGTGCCAGCAGCCTTGTCCTCCCGGGACGGGGGACAGAGGCACCCCTCCACTTT.

V is TRBV27 and J is TRBJ2-3, with D maybe TRBD2 (7 bases). The CDR3 is 15 residues long. V shed 3 bases and J shed 4 bases, with 14 bases lying between them. Germline V lookup: CDR1 MNHEY, CDR2 SMNVEV (reference sequence). The CDR3 sequence is CASSFWGGRPDTQYF. The CDR3 bases are TGTGCCAGCAGTTTTTGGGGGGGGCGTCCAGATACGCAGTATTTT.

This sequence joins TRBV9 and TRBJ2-7; D is perhaps TRBD1 (6 bases). CDR1 is SGDLS, CDR2 YYNGEE, per germline. Trimming removed 0 bases from V and 2 bases from J, with 12 bases in between. The CDR3 length is 15 residues. CDR3 in amino acids: CASSVDGTMAYEQYF. CDR3 bases: TGTGCCAGCAGCGTAGATGGGACAATGGCCTACGAGCAGTACTTC.